Each of the 2 T cell receptor beta chains below was sequenced from the same sample in a study of Ad26.COV2.S vaccination and SARS-CoV-2 variants. Treatment here: roughly 18 received Ad26.COV2.S at low or high dose, single or two shots; 5 received placebo; per-sample allocation not given. Samples analyzed were those drawn on day 63 after the first vaccine or placebo injection. Libraries were prepared by immunoSEQ multiplex PCR; TCRdb keeps only in-frame clonotypes and omits some of them. This table has some 420,000 clones, roughly 90% appearing once. The material sequenced was peripheral blood, taken in a trial of Ad26.COV2.S vaccine versus placebo. All receptors derive from a person aged 18-65 years who received the Ad26.COV2.S COVID-19 vaccine or a placebo.

This clone was recorded once. V is TRBV30 and J is TRBJ2-3, with TRBD2 identical over 11 bases. The CDR3 spans 19 residues. Germline V gene data show CDR1 as GTSNPN and CDR2 as SVGIG (reference sequence). V dropped 2 bases and J dropped 4; count of bases not matched to a gene: 17. Here the CDR3 reads CAWSNLVAGGRLFADTQYF. CDR3 nucleotides: TGTGCCTGGAGTAATCTGGTAGCGGGGGGGAGGTTGTTTGCAGATACGCAGTATTTT.

The chain employs TRBV6-1 and TRBJ1-2; 9 bases are shared with TRBD1. There are 14 residues in the CDR3. Germline CDR1 MNHNS, CDR2 SASEGT. J gave up 5 bases and V 2 bases, and 3 bases lay outside the gene matches. The CDR3 DNA reads TGTGCCAGCAGTGAAAGGACAGGGGTATATGGCTACACCTTC. Amino acid sequence: CASSERTGVYGYTF.